This is a list of T cell receptor beta chains from one sample in a study of T cell responses to AZD1222 COVID-19 vaccine. Generated by immunoSEQ multiplex PCR, the TCRdb table keeps only in-frame clones and is missing some. The sample holds around 160,000 clones, over 80% seen once. Sequenced here: peripheral blood, sampled 28 days after the second AZD1222 dose. The receptors shown here come from an adult who received the AZD1222 COVID-19 vaccine. Each CDR3 is given with its conserved first and last residue. A D gene is named only where the DNA matches it firmly.

J | D | V | DNA | CDR3
TRBJ1-2 | . | TRBV7-2 | TGTGCCAGCCGGAACCCCCCAAGGGTGGGCTACACCTTC | CASRNPPRVGYTF
TRBJ2-1 | . | TRBV2 | TGTGCCAGCAGCGCGATTCTAGCACGAGAGCAGTTCTTC | CASSAILAREQFF
TRBJ1-2 | . | TRBV4-3 | TGCGCCAGCAGCCTAACCGGGGGGGATGGTTATGGCTACACCTTC | CASSLTGGDGYGYTF
TRBJ2-7 | TRBD1 | TRBV6-5 | TGTGCCACGCAAAGATACCGGACAGGGGGCGTCGAGCAGTACTTC | CATQRYRTGGVEQYF
TRBJ2-7 | . | TRBV12-3/TRBV12-4 | TGTGCCAGCAGTGCAACGGAATACGAGCAGTACTTC | CASSATEYEQYF
TRBJ2-1 | . | TRBV19 | TGTGCCAGTAGTATTCCTTTCGGGGCCCTACCATCCTACAATGAGCAGTTCTTC | CASSIPFGALPSYNEQFF
TRBJ2-5 | TRBD2 | TRBV10-2 | TGCGCCAGCAGAATGGCGGGAGAGGCGGAGACCCAGTACTTC | CASRMAGEAETQYF
TRBJ1-1 | TRBD1 | TRBV4-3 | TGCGCCAGCAGCCAAGTGTGGACAGGGAGCACTGAAGCTTTCTTT | CASSQVWTGSTEAFF
TRBJ1-1 | . | TRBV19 | TGTGCCAGTAGTTCCGGCCCAGTTGGCGGCACTGAAGCTTTCTTT | CASSSGPVGGTEAFF
TRBJ1-6 | TRBD1 | TRBV7-9 | TGTGCCAGCAGCTTAGTTACAGGGGATAATTCACCCCTCCACTTT | CASSLVTGDNSPLHF
TRBJ1-1 | . | TRBV6-2/TRBV6-3 | TGTGCCAGCAGTTACTCCACTGCAGGGGCAAGTTTGACTGAAGCTTTCTTT | CASSYSTAGASLTEAFF